One and the same sample provided the 18 T cell receptor beta chains below, sequenced in a study of blood T cell repertoires in COVID-19 (dated by TCRdb to between 2020 and 2021). The library came from the immunoSEQ multiplex PCR assay. In TCRdb, the immuneACCESS table is reduced to in-frame sequences with V and J assigned. These tables do not hold every clone; where another copy was compared, an unresolved V gene accounts for under half, and the others remain unexplained. This sample comprises 300,000 to 400,000 clones, about 85% of them detected only once. Of the sample, about 2% falls within the top ten clones. Sequencing was performed on PBMCs or T cells enriched from blood (not recorded which). These receptors all come from a woman aged 25 to 39 who had been exposed to COVID-19.

The gene calls are TRBV3-1 (or the pseudogene TRBV3-2) and TRBJ2-7, with 9 bases identical to TRBD2. The CDR3 runs to 15 residues. With 6 bases clipped from V and 0 bases from J, the junction kept 6 bases outside the gene matches. Germline loops: CDR1 LGHDT, CDR2 YNNKEL (reference sequence). CDR3 sequence (DNA): TGTGCCAGCAGGAACAGCGGGAGGAGCTCCTACGAGCAGTACTTC. This gives the protein CASRNSGRSSYEQYF.

The rearrangement links TRBV4-2 to TRBJ2-1, with TRBD2 identical over 10 bases. Germline assignment: CDR1 LGHNA and CDR2 YNFKEQ. J gave up 7 bases and V 4 bases, and 7 bases lay outside the gene matches. The length of the CDR3 is 15 residues. This chain's CDR3 is CASSPPAGGHNEQFF. The CDR3 bases are TGTGCCAGCAGCCCCCCAGCGGGGGGGCATAATGAGCAGTTCTTC.

J is TRBJ1-6 and V is TRBV27; no reliable D call. Germline values: CDR1 MNHEY, CDR2 SMNVEV (reference sequence). The CDR3 is 14 amino acids. Trimming pared 8 bases from V and 6 bases from J, leaving 14 bases between. CDR3 sequence reads: CASQRLAPNSPLHF. For the CDR3, the DNA is TGTGCCAGCCAGAGGTTGGCCCCTAATTCACCCCTCCACTTT.

V usage is TRBV19 and J usage is TRBJ2-1, with TRBD2 matching over 7 bases. The CDR3 runs to 15 residues. V was clipped by 4 bases and J by 7 bases; unmatched bases: 10. Germline lookup yields CDR1 LNHDA and CDR2 SQIVND (reference sequence). CDR3: CASSKSGGPGNEQFF. The CDR3 DNA follows: TGTGCCAGTAGTAAGTCGGGAGGCCCGGGTAATGAGCAGTTCTTC. Drawing the rest from reference TRBV19 and TRBJ2-1, the complete variable domain is DGGITQSPKYLFRKEGQNVTLSCEQNLNHDAMYWYRQDPGQGLRLIYYSQIVNDFQKGDIAEGYSVSREKKESFPLTVTSAQKNPTAFYLCASSKSGGPGNEQFFGPGTRLTVL.

The chain carries TRBV5-1 and TRBJ2-4; possibly TRBD1 for D (5 bases). V lost 3 bases to trimming and J lost 0 bases, with 22 bases between them. The CDR3 is 19 residues long. The germline V gene has CDR1 SGHRS and CDR2 YFSETQ. The chain's CDR3 is CASSSSHGALTGAKNIQYF. The CDR3 bases are TGCGCCAGCAGCTCCTCACATGGGGCGCTTACAGGAGCCAAAAACATTCAGTACTTC.

This chain uses TRBV28 with TRBJ2-1; the match to TRBD2 covers 8 bases. Germline V CDR1 and CDR2: MDHEN, SYDVKM. The CDR3 runs 14 residues. The V gene end was trimmed by 6 bases and the J gene end by 7 bases; junction bases not matched to a gene: 8. For the CDR3, the DNA is TGTGCCAGCAGACGGGGGGGGTCTTTGAATGAGCAGTTCTTC. Amino acid sequence: CASRRGGSLNEQFF.

This chain uses TRBV5-4 with TRBJ1-6, with 8 bases identical to TRBD1. Germline loops: CDR1 SGHNT, CDR2 YYREEE (reference sequence). This CDR3 contains 19 residues. Trimming cost V 4 bases and J 0 bases; bases outside gene matches: 12. The CDR3 protein is CASSKGTGGSISYNSPLHF. The CDR3 DNA is TGTGCCAGCAGCAAGGGAACAGGGGGATCGATCTCCTATAATTCACCCCTCCACTTT.

In DNA, the CDR3 is TGTGCCAGCAGTAACAGGGGATATCAGCCCCAGCATTTT. This codes for CASSNRGYQPQHF. The J gene is TRBJ1-5, the V gene TRBV28; the match to TRBD1 covers 7 bases. The J segment lost 5 bases and the V segment lost 5 bases, leaving 3 bases of the junction unmatched. From germline, CDR1 is MDHEN and CDR2 SYDVKM. The CDR3 is made up of 13 amino acids.

V is TRBV30 and J is TRBJ2-7, with TRBD1 matching over 8 bases. The length of the CDR3 is 16 residues. V dropped 2 bases and J dropped 2; count of bases not matched to a gene: 11. The germline CDR1 and CDR2 sequences are GTSNPN and SVGIG (reference sequence). CDR3 in amino acids: CAWSQIRTGIAYEQYF. Here the CDR3 DNA reads TGTGCCTGGAGTCAGATTAGGACAGGGATAGCCTACGAGCAGTACTTC.

The gene calls are TRBV4-3 and TRBJ1-5; TRBD1 is a possible D gene (5 bases). The CDR3 has 14 amino acids. Trimming left V 0 bases short and J 6 bases short, with 9 bases between. The germline V gene encodes CDR1 LGHNA and CDR2 YSLEER. DNA for the CDR3: TGCGCCAGCAGCCAAGATTCGCAGGGTCAGCCCCAGCATTTT. Its translation: CASSQDSQGQPQHF.

The CDR3 DNA sequence: TGTGCCAGCAGCGGGACAATCTTCTATGGCTACACCTTC. It is translated as CASSGTIFYGYTF. The chain recombines TRBV2 with TRBJ1-2; TRBD1 might be the D (6 bases). Looked up from germline, CDR1 is SNHLY and CDR2 is FYNNEI. The length of the CDR3 is 13 residues. Between the trimmed V and J ends, which lost 6 bases and 4 bases, there was a span of 12 bases.

The chain joins TRBV5-4 to TRBJ2-7; 11 bases match TRBD1. This CDR3 spans 14 amino acids. Germline values: CDR1 SGHNT, CDR2 YYREEE (reference sequence). V was pared by 5 bases and J by 3 bases, with 4 bases of the junction left unmatched. The CDR3 loop is CASSRGQGDYEQYF. The CDR3 coding sequence is TGTGCCAGCAGTCGGGGACAGGGGGACTACGAGCAGTACTTC.

The chain recombines TRBV6-1 with TRBJ1-4, with D maybe TRBD1 (5 bases). Germline V gene lookup returns CDR1 MNHNS and CDR2 SASEGT. V was cut by 0 bases and J by 7 bases, with 12 bases left in between. The CDR3 covers 15 residues. The CDR3 sequence: CASSEAGQGSEKLFF. The CDR3 DNA reads TGTGCCAGCAGTGAAGCTGGGCAGGGTAGTGAAAAACTGTTTTTT.

The chain is built from TRBV28 and TRBJ1-3; 9 nucleotides match TRBD1. Germline V gene data show CDR1 as MDHEN and CDR2 as SYDVKM. J lost 1 base, V lost 4 bases, and 5 bases had no gene match. The CDR3 is made up of 16 amino acids. CDR3 DNA sequence: TGTGCCAGCAGTTCAACCGGGACAGGGTCTGGAAACACCATATATTTT. Its translation is CASSSTGTGSGNTIYF.

CDR3 coding DNA: TGTGCCAGCAGGCAAACAGGGGGACGAAAGACCCAGTACTTC. Its translation: CASRQTGGRKTQYF. The chain has TRBV6-5 and TRBJ2-5; 8 bases align to TRBD1. CDR1 and CDR2 from the germline V gene are MNHEY and SVGAGI. J gave up 6 bases and V 6 bases, and 9 bases lay outside the gene matches. CDR3 length: 14 amino acids.

This clone was seen a handful of times. CDR3 in amino acids: CASTPGRGAREQYF. In DNA, the CDR3 is TGTGCCAGCACACCAGGGAGGGGTGCTCGCGAGCAGTACTTC. The rearrangement links TRBV19 to TRBJ2-7; 7 nucleotides agree with TRBD2. The CDR3 has 14 amino acids. J lost 6 bases, V lost 9 bases, and 14 bases had no gene match. Germline values: CDR1 LNHDA, CDR2 SQIVND (reference sequence). The variable domain in full, completed from reference TRBV19 and TRBJ2-7, reads DGGITQSPKYLFRKEGQNVTLSCEQNLNHDAMYWYRQDPGQGLRLIYYSQIVNDFQKGDIAEGYSVSREKKESFPLTVTSAQKNPTAFYLCASTPGRGAREQYFGPGTRLTVT.

The chain is built from TRBV2 and TRBJ1-3; D is uncertain. Germline V CDR1 and CDR2: SNHLY, FYNNEI. V was shortened by 3 bases and J by 4 bases, with 4 bases between the two germline ends. The CDR3 has 12 amino acids. In DNA, the CDR3 is TGTGCCAGCAGTGAGAGAGGAAACACCATATATTTT. Translation gives CASSERGNTIYF. Supplemented by reference TRBV2 and TRBJ1-3, the full variable domain reads EPEVTQTPSHQVTQMGQEVILRCVPISNHLYFYWYRQILGQKVEFLVSFYNNEISEKSEIFDDQFSVERPDGSNFTLKIRSTKLEDSAMYFCASSERGNTIYFGEGSWLTVV.

This clone was seen only a few times. The rearrangement uses TRBV19 and TRBJ1-1; D unresolved. V lost 1 base, J lost 1 base, and 10 bases lay in between. The germline gives CDR1 LNHDA, CDR2 SQIVND (reference sequence). This CDR3 contains 15 residues. CDR3 amino acids: CASSIVRWRNTEAFF. The CDR3 DNA follows: TGTGCCAGTAGTATAGTAAGGTGGAGGAACACTGAAGCTTTCTTT.